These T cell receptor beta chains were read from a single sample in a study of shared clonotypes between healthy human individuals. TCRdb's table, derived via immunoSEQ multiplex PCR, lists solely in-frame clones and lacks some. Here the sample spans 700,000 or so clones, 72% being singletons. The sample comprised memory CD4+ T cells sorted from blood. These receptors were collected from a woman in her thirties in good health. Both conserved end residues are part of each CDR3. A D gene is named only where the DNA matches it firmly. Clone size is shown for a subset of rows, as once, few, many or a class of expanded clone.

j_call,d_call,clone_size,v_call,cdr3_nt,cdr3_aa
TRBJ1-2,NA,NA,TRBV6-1,TGTGCCAGCATCAATCCAGGGACCTATGGCTACACCTTC,CASINPGTYGYTF
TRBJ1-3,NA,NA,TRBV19,TGTGCCAGTATGTCCGGGAACGCCGGAAACACCATATATTTT,CASMSGNAGNTIYF
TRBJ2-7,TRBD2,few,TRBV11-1,TGTGCCAGCAGTCACCAGCGGGACTCCTACGAGCAGTACTTC,CASSHQRDSYEQYF
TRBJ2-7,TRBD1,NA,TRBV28,TGTGCCAGCAGGGACAGGGGGGGCTACGAGCAGTACTTC,CASRDRGGYEQYF
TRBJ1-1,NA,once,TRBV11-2,TGTGCCAGCAGCCCTAAGGTGGGGGGATGGACTGAAGCTTTCTTT,CASSPKVGGWTEAFF
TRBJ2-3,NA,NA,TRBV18,TGTGCCAGCTCACCACCGGGCACAGATACGCAGTATTTT,CASSPPGTDTQYF
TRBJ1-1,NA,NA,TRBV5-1,TGCGCCAGCAGCGACGGGGGCACTGAAGCTTTCTTT,CASSDGGTEAFF
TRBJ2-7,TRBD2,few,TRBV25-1,TGTGCCAGCAGTGGGGGACTAGCGGGAGGGCCGACGAGCTACGAGCAGTACTTC,CASSGGLAGGPTSYEQYF
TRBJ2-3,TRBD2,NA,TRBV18,TGTGCCAGCTCCCTGGGACTAGCGGGTAGCACAGATACGCAGTATTTT,CASSLGLAGSTDTQYF
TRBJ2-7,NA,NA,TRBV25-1,TGTGCCAGCAGTGTGGGAACCTACGAGCAGTACTTC,CASSVGTYEQYF
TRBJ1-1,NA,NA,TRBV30,TGTGCCTGGACCCCGGGGGCAGGTCACACTGAAGCTTTCTTT,CAWTPGAGHTEAFF
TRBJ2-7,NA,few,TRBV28,TGTGCCAGCAGCCGAGGGACCTCCTACGAGCAGTACTTC,CASSRGTSYEQYF
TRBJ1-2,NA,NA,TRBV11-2,TGTGCCAGCAGCTTAATTTTGATGGGAAACTATGGCTACACCTTC,CASSLILMGNYGYTF
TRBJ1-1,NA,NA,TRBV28,TGTGCCAGCAGGGGGGGCTTGAACACTGAAGCTTTCTTT,CASRGGLNTEAFF
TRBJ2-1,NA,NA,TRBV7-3,TGTGCCAGCAGCCCCGGGCTAGCAATTGGTGAGCAGTTCTTC,CASSPGLAIGEQFF
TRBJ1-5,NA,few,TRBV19,TGTGCCAGTACCCAGGACAGCCTTACTCAGCCCCAGCATTTT,CASTQDSLTQPQHF
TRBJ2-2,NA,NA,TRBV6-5,TGTGCCAGCAGCAGACTAGTAGCGAACACCGGGGAGCTGTTTTTT,CASSRLVANTGELFF
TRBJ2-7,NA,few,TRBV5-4,TGTGCCAGCAGCAGCTTTAGGAACAACTACGAGCAGTACTTC,CASSSFRNNYEQYF
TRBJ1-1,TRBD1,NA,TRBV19,TGTGCCAGTAGAGACAGGGAAATAAACACTGAAGCTTTCTTT,CASRDREINTEAFF
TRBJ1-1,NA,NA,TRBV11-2,TGTGCCAGCAGCCCCGCCCAGACGACAGCCTTGGGAGCTTTCTTT,CASSPAQTTALGAFF
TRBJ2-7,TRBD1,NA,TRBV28,TGTGCCAGCATCCCAGTGACCGGGACAGGGGGCCCGGACGAGCAGTACTTC,CASIPVTGTGGPDEQYF
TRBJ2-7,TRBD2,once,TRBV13,TGTGCCAGCAGCTCGCTAGACACGGGACTAGCGGGCGAGCAGTACTTC,CASSSLDTGLAGEQYF
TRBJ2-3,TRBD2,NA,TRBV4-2,TGTGCCAGCAGCCAAGAAATCGTCGGACTAGCGGCTAGCACAGATACGCAGTATTTT,CASSQEIVGLAASTDTQYF
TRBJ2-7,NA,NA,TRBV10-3,TGTGCCATCAGTCCCGGGACCTCCAGCTACGAGCAGTACTTC,CAISPGTSSYEQYF
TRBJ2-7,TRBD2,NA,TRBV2,TGTGCCAGCCGAGGACTAGCGGTCTACGAGCAGTACTTC,CASRGLAVYEQYF